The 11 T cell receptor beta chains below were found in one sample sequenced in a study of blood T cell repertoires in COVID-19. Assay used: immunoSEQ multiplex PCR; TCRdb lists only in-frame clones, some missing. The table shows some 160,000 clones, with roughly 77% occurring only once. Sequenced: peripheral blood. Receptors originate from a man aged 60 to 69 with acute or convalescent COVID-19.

CDR3 protein: CASSVTSGRLETQYF. The CDR3 DNA reads TGTGCCAGCAGCGTCACTAGCGGGAGACTGGAGACCCAGTACTTC. The chain links TRBV9 to TRBJ2-5; 11 bases are shared with TRBD2. Trimming took 2 bases from V and 5 from J; bases not matched to a gene: 5. Looked up from germline, CDR1 is SGDLS and CDR2 is YYNGEE. This CDR3 is 15 amino acids long.

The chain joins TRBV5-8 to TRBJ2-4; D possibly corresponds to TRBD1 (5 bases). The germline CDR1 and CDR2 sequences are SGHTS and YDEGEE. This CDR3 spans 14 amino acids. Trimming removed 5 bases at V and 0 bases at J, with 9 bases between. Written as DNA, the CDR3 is TGTGCCAGCAGGTTGACAGTAGCCAAAAACATTCAGTACTTC. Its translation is CASRLTVAKNIQYF.

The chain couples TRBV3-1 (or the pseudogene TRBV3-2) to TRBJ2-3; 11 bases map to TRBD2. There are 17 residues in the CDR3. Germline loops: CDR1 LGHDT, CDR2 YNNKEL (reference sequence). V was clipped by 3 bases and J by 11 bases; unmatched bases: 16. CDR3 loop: CASSHLPPGLADGKQYF. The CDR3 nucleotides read TGTGCCAGCAGCCATCTACCTCCGGGACTAGCGGACGGTAAGCAGTATTTT.

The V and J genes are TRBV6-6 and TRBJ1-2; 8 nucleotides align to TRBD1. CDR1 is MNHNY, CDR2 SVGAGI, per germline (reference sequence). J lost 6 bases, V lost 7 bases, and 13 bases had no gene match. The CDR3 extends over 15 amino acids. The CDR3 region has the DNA TGTGCCAGCACCTTTTTAGCAGGGGGCGAGAATGGCTACACCTTC. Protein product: CASTFLAGGENGYTF.

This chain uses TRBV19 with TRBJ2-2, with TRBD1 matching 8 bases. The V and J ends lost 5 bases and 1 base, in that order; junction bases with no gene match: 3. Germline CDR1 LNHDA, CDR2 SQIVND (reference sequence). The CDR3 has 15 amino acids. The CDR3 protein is CASSGTGLNTGELFF. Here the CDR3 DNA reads TGTGCCAGTAGTGGGACAGGACTGAACACCGGGGAGCTGTTTTTT.

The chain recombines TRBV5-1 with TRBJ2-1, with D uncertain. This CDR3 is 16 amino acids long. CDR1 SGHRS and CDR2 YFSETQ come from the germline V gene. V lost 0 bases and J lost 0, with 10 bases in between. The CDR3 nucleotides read TGCGCCAGCAGCTTGGCCCCGTCCGGCTCCTACAATGAGCAGTTCTTC. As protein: CASSLAPSGSYNEQFF.

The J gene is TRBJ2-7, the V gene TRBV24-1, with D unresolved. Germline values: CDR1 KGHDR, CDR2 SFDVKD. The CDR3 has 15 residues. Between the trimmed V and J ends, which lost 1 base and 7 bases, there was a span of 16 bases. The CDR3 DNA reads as TGTGCCACCAGTGATTTAATAAGACCCAGGTGGGAGCAGTACTTC. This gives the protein CATSDLIRPRWEQYF.

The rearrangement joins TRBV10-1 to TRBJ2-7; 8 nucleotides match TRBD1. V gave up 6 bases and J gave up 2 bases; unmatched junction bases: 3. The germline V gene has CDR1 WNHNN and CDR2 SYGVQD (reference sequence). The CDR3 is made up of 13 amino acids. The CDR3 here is CASRDRETYEQYF. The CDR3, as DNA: TGCGCCAGCAGGGACAGGGAGACCTACGAGCAGTACTTC.

The CDR3 DNA follows: TGTGCCAGCAGCGGATTACTAGCGGAGTACGAGCAGTACTTC. This gives the protein CASSGLLAEYEQYF. J is TRBJ2-7 and V is TRBV5-5; 8 nucleotides match TRBD2. Germline V lookup: CDR1 SGHKS, CDR2 YYEKEE (reference sequence). V was pared by 4 bases and J by 4 bases, with 7 bases of the junction left unmatched. This CDR3 has 14 amino acids.

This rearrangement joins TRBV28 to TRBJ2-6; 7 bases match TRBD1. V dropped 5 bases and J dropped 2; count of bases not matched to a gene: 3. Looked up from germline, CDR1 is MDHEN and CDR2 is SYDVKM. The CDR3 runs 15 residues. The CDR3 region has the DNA TGTGCCAGCAGTCCCACAGGGGCTGGGGCCAACGTCCTGACTTTC. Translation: CASSPTGAGANVLTF.

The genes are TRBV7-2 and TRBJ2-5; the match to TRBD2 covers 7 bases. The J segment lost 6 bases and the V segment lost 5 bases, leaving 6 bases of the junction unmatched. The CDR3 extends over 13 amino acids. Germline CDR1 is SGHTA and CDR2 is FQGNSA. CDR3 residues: CASSPWEGKTQYF. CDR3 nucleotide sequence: TGTGCCAGCAGCCCCTGGGAGGGAAAGACCCAGTACTTC. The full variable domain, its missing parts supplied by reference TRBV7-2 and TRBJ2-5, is GAGVSQSPSNKVTEKGKDVELRCDPISGHTALYWYRQSLGQGLEFLIYFQGNSAPDKSGLPSDRFSAERTGGSVSTLTIQRTQQEDSAVYLCASSPWEGKTQYFGPGTRLLVL.